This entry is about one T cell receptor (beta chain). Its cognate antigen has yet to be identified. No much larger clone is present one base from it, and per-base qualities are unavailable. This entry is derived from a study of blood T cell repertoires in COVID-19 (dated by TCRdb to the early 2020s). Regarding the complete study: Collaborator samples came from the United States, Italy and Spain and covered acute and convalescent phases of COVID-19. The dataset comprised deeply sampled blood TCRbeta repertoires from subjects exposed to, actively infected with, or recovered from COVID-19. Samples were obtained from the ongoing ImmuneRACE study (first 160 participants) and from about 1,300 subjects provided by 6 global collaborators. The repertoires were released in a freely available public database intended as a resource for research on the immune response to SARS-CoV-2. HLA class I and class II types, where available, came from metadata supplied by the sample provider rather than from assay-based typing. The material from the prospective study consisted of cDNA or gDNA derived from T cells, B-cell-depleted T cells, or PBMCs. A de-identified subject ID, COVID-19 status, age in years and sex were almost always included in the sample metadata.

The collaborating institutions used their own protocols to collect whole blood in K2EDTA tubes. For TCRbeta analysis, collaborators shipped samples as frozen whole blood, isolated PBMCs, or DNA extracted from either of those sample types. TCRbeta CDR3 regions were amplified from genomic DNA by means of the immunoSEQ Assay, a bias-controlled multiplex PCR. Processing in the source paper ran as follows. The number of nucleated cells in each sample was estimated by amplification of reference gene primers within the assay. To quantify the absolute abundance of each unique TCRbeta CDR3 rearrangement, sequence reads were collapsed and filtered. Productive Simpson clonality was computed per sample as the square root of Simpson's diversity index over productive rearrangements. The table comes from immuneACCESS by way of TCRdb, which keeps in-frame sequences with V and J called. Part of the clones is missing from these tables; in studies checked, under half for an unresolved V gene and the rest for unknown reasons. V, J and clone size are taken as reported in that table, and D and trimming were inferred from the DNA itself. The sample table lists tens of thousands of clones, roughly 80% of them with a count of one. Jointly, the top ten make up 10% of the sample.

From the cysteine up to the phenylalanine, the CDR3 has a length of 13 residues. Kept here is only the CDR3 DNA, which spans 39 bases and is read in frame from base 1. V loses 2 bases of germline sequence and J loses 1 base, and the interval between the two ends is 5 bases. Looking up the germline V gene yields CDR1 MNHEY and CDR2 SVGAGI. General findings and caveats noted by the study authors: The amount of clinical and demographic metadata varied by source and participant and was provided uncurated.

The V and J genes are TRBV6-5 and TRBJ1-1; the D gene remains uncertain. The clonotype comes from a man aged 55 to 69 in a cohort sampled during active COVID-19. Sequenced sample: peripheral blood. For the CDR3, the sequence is CASSYTGNTEAFF. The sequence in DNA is TGTGCCAGCAGTTACACGGGGAACACTGAAGCTTTCTTT.